The 23 T cell receptor beta chains listed next were all sequenced from one sample in a study of blood T cell repertoires in COVID-19. Generated by immunoSEQ multiplex PCR, the TCRdb table keeps only in-frame clones and is missing some. This sample has about 240,000 clones, with more than 75% found just once. The sequencing input was peripheral blood. Source of these receptors: a man aged 80 or over with acute or convalescent COVID-19.

The chain employs TRBV6-6 and TRBJ1-5; D possibly corresponds to TRBD1 (6 bases). Germline CDR1 is MNHNY and CDR2 is SVGAGI (reference sequence). V gave up 4 bases and J gave up 2 bases, with 12 bases separating them. This CDR3 has 15 amino acids. The CDR3 region has the DNA TGTGCCAGCAGTTCGGGGGGCAGGGGCAATCAGCCCCAGCATTTT. It translates to CASSSGGRGNQPQHF.

This chain connects TRBV24-1 to TRBJ1-4; no clear D gene. There are 16 residues in the CDR3. V was cut by 2 bases and J by 0 bases, with 9 bases left in between. CDR1 and CDR2 from the germline V gene are KGHDR and SFDVKD. This CDR3 reads CATSDSRSSTNEKLFF. CDR3 DNA: TGTGCCACCAGTGATTCGCGCTCGTCAACTAATGAAAAACTGTTTTTT.

This chain links TRBV4-3 with TRBJ1-6; a weak D match, TRBD1 (5 bases). V lost 1 base and J 11 bases, leaving 12 bases between the germline ends. Per the germline V gene, CDR1 is LGHNA and CDR2 is YSLEER. The CDR3 sequence is 14 residues long. For the CDR3, the DNA is TGCGCCAGCAGCCAAGGGCAGGGTTGGACACCCCTCCACTTT. This codes for CASSQGQGWTPLHF.

The gene calls are TRBV14 and TRBJ1-1; D possibly corresponds to TRBD1 (5 bases). Germline-derived CDR1 and CDR2 are SGHDN and FVKESK. Trimming removed 2 bases from V and 6 bases from J, with 13 bases in between. The CDR3 covers 14 residues. CDR3: CASSQYKGLAEAFF. For the CDR3, the DNA is TGTGCCAGCAGCCAATACAAGGGGTTGGCTGAAGCTTTCTTT.

The chain joins TRBV19 to TRBJ1-2; D is perhaps TRBD1 (5 bases). Germline lookup yields CDR1 LNHDA and CDR2 SQIVND (reference sequence). V was clipped by 6 bases and J by 6 bases, with 11 bases between them. The CDR3 runs 12 residues. Written as DNA, the CDR3 is TGTGCCAGTAGGGAAGGGGTAGATGGCTACACCTTC. Its protein is CASREGVDGYTF.

The chain joins TRBV2 to TRBJ2-3, with 10 bases matching TRBD1. Looked up from germline, CDR1 is SNHLY and CDR2 is FYNNEI. Trimming removed 7 bases from V and 4 bases from J; junction bases left unmatched: 2. CDR3 size: 13 residues. The CDR3 protein is CASMGTGADTQYF. The CDR3 region has the DNA TGTGCCAGCATGGGGACAGGGGCAGATACGCAGTATTTT.

The gene calls are TRBV28 and TRBJ1-6; TRBD1 aligns across 7 bases. The V and J ends lost 7 bases and 10 bases, in that order; junction bases with no gene match: 10. From germline, CDR1 is MDHEN and CDR2 SYDVKM. The CDR3 has 14 residues. CDR3 in amino acids: CASIPGQWRSPLHF. CDR3 DNA: TGTGCCAGCATTCCGGGACAGTGGCGCTCACCCCTCCACTTT.

The chain recombines TRBV27 with TRBJ2-3, with TRBD2 matching 8 bases. Trimming at V came to 2 bases and at J to 9 bases, leaving 13 bases not matched to a gene. The CDR3 has 16 amino acids. Germline CDR1 is MNHEY and CDR2 is SMNVEV (reference sequence). The chain's CDR3 is CASSLSRREDTGTQYF. The CDR3, as DNA: TGTGCCAGCAGTTTAAGCAGGCGGGAGGATACAGGGACGCAGTATTTT.

The chain carries TRBV6-5 and TRBJ2-7; D is perhaps TRBD2 (6 bases). V shed 0 bases and J shed 4 bases, with 13 bases lying between them. Germline CDR1 is MNHEY and CDR2 is SVGAGI. CDR3 length equals 15 residues. The CDR3 spells CASSYSKFGSYEQYF. The CDR3 region has the DNA TGTGCCAGCAGTTACTCGAAATTCGGGAGTTACGAGCAGTACTTC.

The chain joins TRBV18 to TRBJ2-1; perhaps TRBD2 as D (6 bases). The CDR3 length is 14 residues. V gave up 2 bases and J gave up 10 bases, with 15 bases separating them. The germline V gene has CDR1 KGHSH and CDR2 LQKENI. As DNA, the CDR3 is TGTGCCAGCTCACCAAGCGGTAGCGGAAGCGAGCAGTTCTTC. Amino acid sequence: CASSPSGSGSEQFF.

This clone was counted once. V is TRBV28 and J is TRBJ2-5; TRBD1 might be the D (5 bases). This CDR3 spans 14 amino acids. V lost 4 bases, J lost 5 bases, and 14 bases lay in between. Germline loops: CDR1 MDHEN, CDR2 SYDVKM. As DNA, the CDR3 is TGTGCCAGCAGTTCTGGGGCGCCGCTGGAGACCCAGTACTTC. It is translated as CASSSGAPLETQYF. Drawing the rest from reference TRBV28 and TRBJ2-5, the complete variable domain is DVKVTQSSRYLVKRTGEKVFLECVQDMDHENMFWYRQDPGLGLRLIYFSYDVKMKEKGDIPEGYSVSREKKERFSLILESASTNQTSMYLCASSSGAPLETQYFGPGTRLLVL.

This clone was found once. The chain has TRBV29-1 and TRBJ2-7; TRBD1 matches 11 bases. This CDR3 contains 16 residues. The germline gives CDR1 SQVTM, CDR2 ANQGSEA. The J segment lost 3 bases and the V segment lost 5 bases, leaving 12 bases of the junction unmatched. CDR3 amino acids: CSVSSPAGTGGYEQYF. DNA of the CDR3: TGCAGCGTTTCTTCCCCGGCCGGGACAGGGGGCTACGAGCAGTACTTC.

This clone was seen a handful of times. V usage is TRBV7-2 and J usage is TRBJ1-2; possible D gene TRBD1, 6 bases. Trimming stripped 5 bases from V and 2 bases from J, with 15 bases between. CDR1 is SGHTA, CDR2 FQGNSA, per germline. This CDR3 is built from 15 residues. For the CDR3, the DNA is TGTGCCAGCAGCCTCCGAATGGACAGCAACTATGGCTACACCTTC. Its translation: CASSLRMDSNYGYTF. Together with reference TRBV7-2 and TRBJ1-2, the CDR3 gives the full variable domain: GAGVSQSPSNKVTEKGKDVELRCDPISGHTALYWYRQSLGQGLEFLIYFQGNSAPDKSGLPSDRFSAERTGGSVSTLTIQRTQQEDSAVYLCASSLRMDSNYGYTFGSGTRLTVV.

The V gene is TRBV18, the J gene TRBJ2-2, with TRBD2 as a possible D gene (5 bases). The length of the CDR3 is 14 residues. The ends were cut back, 3 bases at V and 7 bases at J, with 12 bases in the middle. Germline V lookup: CDR1 KGHSH, CDR2 LQKENI. The CDR3 DNA follows: TGTGCCAGCTCACCCGGATCCGGGAACGGGGAGCTGTTTTTT. Translated, it gives CASSPGSGNGELFF.

This chain uses TRBV6-5 with TRBJ1-4; TRBD1 matches at 7 bases. The CDR3 loop spans 14 amino acids. V lost 6 bases to trimming and J lost 8 bases; unmatched junction nucleotides: 9. Per the germline V gene, CDR1 is MNHEY and CDR2 is SVGAGI. Written as DNA, the CDR3 is TGTGCCAGCAGAACCGGGACAGTGAGGGAAAAACTGTTTTTT. Translating gives CASRTGTVREKLFF.

This clone was seen a handful of times. The chain uses TRBV5-1 and TRBJ1-6; 9 bases are shared with TRBD1. V trimming: 5 bases; J trimming: 10 bases; junction bases outside the gene matches: 13. Germline CDR1 is SGHRS and CDR2 is YFSETQ. The CDR3 runs to 16 residues. CDR3 loop: CASSRPDRGGLSPLHF. The CDR3 bases are TGCGCCAGCAGTCGACCGGACAGGGGAGGTTTATCACCCCTCCACTTT.

V is TRBV5-1 and J is TRBJ2-5, with 12 bases lining up with TRBD1. This CDR3 contains 17 residues. V trimming: 4 bases; J trimming: 1 base; junction bases outside the gene matches: 8. Germline V CDR1 and CDR2: SGHRS, YFSETQ. The CDR3 region is CASSPGTGGPLQETQYF. The CDR3 DNA follows: TGCGCCAGCAGCCCCGGGACAGGGGGCCCCCTCCAAGAGACCCAGTACTTC.

The V and J genes are TRBV28 and TRBJ1-5; maybe TRBD1 (6 bases). The CDR3 has 15 amino acids. Trimming took 3 bases from V and 1 from J, leaving 10 bases between them. Germline V CDR1 and CDR2: MDHEN, SYDVKM. The CDR3 region is CASSFGQLSNQPQHF. CDR3 sequence (DNA): TGTGCCAGCAGTTTCGGACAGCTAAGCAATCAGCCCCAGCATTTT.

This chain links TRBV5-1 with TRBJ2-3, with no clear D. The germline V and J ends were trimmed by 2 bases and 4 bases, with 17 bases remaining between them. The CDR3 runs 16 residues. Germline V gene lookup returns CDR1 SGHRS and CDR2 YFSETQ. The CDR3 protein is CASSLTTSGLSDTQYF. The CDR3 DNA reads TGCGCCAGCAGCTTAACTACGTCTGGGTTGTCAGATACGCAGTATTTT.

The rearrangement uses TRBV5-1 and TRBJ2-2, with 11 bases that match TRBD1. Germline assignment: CDR1 SGHRS and CDR2 YFSETQ. This CDR3 is 16 amino acids long. The junction had 6 bases not matched to a gene; V was cut back by 2 bases and J by 6 bases. CDR3 nucleotides: TGCGCCAGCAGCTTCCGGACAGGGGGCTTGGCCGGGGAGCTGTTTTTT. Its translation: CASSFRTGGLAGELFF.

This clone showed up just a few times. The genes are TRBV5-1 and TRBJ2-1; 8 bases are shared with TRBD2. The germline gives CDR1 SGHRS, CDR2 YFSETQ. CDR3 size: 17 residues. V lost 3 bases to trimming and J lost 4 bases; unmatched junction nucleotides: 12. CDR3: CASSYGTSRGLYNEQFF. CDR3 DNA: TGCGCCAGCAGCTACGGGACTAGTAGGGGGTTATACAATGAGCAGTTCTTC. Combining the CDR3 with reference TRBV5-1 and TRBJ2-1 gives the whole variable domain KAGVTQTPRYLIKTRGQQVTLSCSPISGHRSVSWYQQTPGQGLQFLFEYFSETQRNKGNFPGRFSGRQFSNSRSEMNVSTLELGDSALYLCASSYGTSRGLYNEQFFGPGTRLTVL.

The J gene is TRBJ2-7, the V gene TRBV5-1; D possibly corresponds to TRBD2 (5 bases). V lost 0 bases and J lost 7, with 17 bases in between. CDR1 and CDR2 from the germline V gene are SGHRS and YFSETQ. CDR3 length equals 15 residues. The CDR3, as DNA: TGCGCCAGCAGCTTGGAGGCAGGTCCAAGCGGTGAGCAGTACTTC. This codes for CASSLEAGPSGEQYF.

This clone was seen once. The chain links TRBV19 to TRBJ1-6; a possible D gene is TRBD1 (6 bases). This CDR3 comprises 14 residues. V was shortened by 4 bases and J by 7 bases, with 11 bases between the two germline ends. Germline V gene sequence: CDR1 LNHDA, CDR2 SQIVND (reference sequence). The CDR3 reads CASSTQGTNSPLHF. The DNA for the CDR3 is TGTGCCAGTAGTACACAGGGAACCAATTCACCCCTCCACTTT.